The rows below give T cell receptor beta chains drawn from one sample of a study of tumor and adjacent non-tumor tissue in lung cancer. TCRdb re-called the multiplex PCR reads through MiXCR, storing one row per CDR3 protein. The data hold roughly 200,000 distinct CDR3 sequences, with 71% observed a single time. Sequencing input: lung tumor tissue. These receptors were collected from a man aged 60 to 75 with non-small cell lung cancer. Both conserved end residues are part of each CDR3. The D gene is left open where the match is weak. The size of a clone is reported for some rows only, either as once, few or many, or as a class for expanded clones.

TRBJ1-1,-,-,TRBV6-1,TGTGCCAGCACGATCTCCGGGGGCAAAACTTTCTTT,CASTISGGKTFF
TRBJ2-2,few,TRBD2,TRBV6-2/TRBV6-3,TGTGCCAGCAGCAAACGACTAGCGGGGAGAACCGGGGAGCTGTTTTTT,CASSKRLAGRTGELFF
TRBJ1-6,-,-,TRBV11-2,TGTACCAGCAGCTTACAGCCGGGGGGTAATACACCCCTCCACTTT,CTSSLQPGGNTPLHF
TRBJ1-1,once,-,TRBV6-5,TGTGCCAGCAGTTTTTCACGTATTATCAGGGTGGCGAACACTGTAGCTTTCTTT,CASSFSRIIRVANTVAFF
TRBJ2-1,-,TRBD2,TRBV10-1,TGCGCCAGCCCAAGCGGGGGCGGTGAGCAGTTCTTC,CASPSGGGEQFF
TRBJ1-1,once,-,TRBV20-1,TGCAGTGTTAGAGCGATCGTGGGGGGCACTGAAGCTTTCTTT,CSVRAIVGGTEAFF
TRBJ2-7,-,-,TRBV5-1,TGCGCCAGCAGCCCGGCTGTTGGAAGTCAGGGTAACGAGCAGTACTTC,CASSPAVGSQGNEQYF
TRBJ2-7,many,-,TRBV4-3,TGCGCCAGCAGCCGAGGTCTCTCCTACGAGCAGTACTTC,CASSRGLSYEQYF
TRBJ2-5,-,-,TRBV11-3,TGTGCCAGCAGCTCGCAGAGTCCGGGGCCTGGGTTCCAAGAGACCCAGTACTTC,CASSSQSPGPGFQETQYF
TRBJ2-1,few,-,TRBV3-2,TGTGCCAGCAGCCAAGGACTAGCGGGAGGGCCTAGGTATGAGCAGTTCTTC,CASSQGLAGGPRYEQFF
TRBJ2-1,-,-,TRBV11-2,TGTGCCAGCGTCTTGGGGGACAATGAGCAGTTCTTC,CASVLGDNEQFF
TRBJ2-3,once,-,TRBV5-5,TGTGCCAGCAGCTTAGCGGAGGGGAACGTAGATACGCTGTATTTT,CASSLAEGNVDTLYF
TRBJ1-5,-,-,TRBV19,TGTACCACAGCCAACTATGGGAGCAATCAGCCCCAGCATTTT,CTTANYGSNQPQHF